Presented here are 23 T cell receptor beta chains from one specimen sequenced in a study of T cells in Graves' hyperthyroidism and ophthalmopathy. Amplified regions were TCR beta CDR3 sequences from RNA transcripts. The primer set for the first-round RT-PCR of the TCR CDR3 was HTBI. TCRdb called the multiplex PCR reads again in MiXCR, with one record for every CDR3 protein. The profile shows roughly 93,000 distinct CDR3 sequences, about 51% of them singletons. Sequencing was carried out using blood. Receptors were obtained from a middle-aged woman with Graves' hyperthyroidism.

This clonotype came up a few times. The CDR3: CASSTRDGEQYF. The CDR3 DNA is TGTGCCAGCTCAACCCGGGACGGCGAGCAGTACTTC. The chain recombines TRBV18 with TRBJ2-7; D is possibly TRBD1 or TRBD2 (5 bases each). The CDR3 contains 12 residues. Germline values: CDR1 KGHSH, CDR2 LQKENI. V was pared by 5 bases and J by 6 bases, with 11 bases between.

This clonotype was picked up many times. The genes are TRBV15 and TRBJ1-1, with 9 bases matching TRBD1. From germline, CDR1 is LNHNV and CDR2 YYDKDF (reference sequence). J was trimmed by 3 bases and V by 5 bases; bases with no gene match: 4. The CDR3 totals 14 residues. In DNA form, the CDR3 reads TGTGCCACCAGCGCACAGGGGGCCGACACTGAAGCTTTCTTT. Translating gives CATSAQGADTEAFF. Filled out from reference TRBV15 and TRBJ1-1, the complete variable domain reads DAMVIQNPRYQVTQFGKPVTLSCSQTLNHNVMYWYQQKSSQAPKLLFHYYDKDFNNEADTPDNFQSRRPNTSFCFLDIRSPGLGDTAMYLCATSAQGADTEAFFGQGTRLTVV.

Regarding this clonotype: The junction departs from germline at one end; a sequencing error may be responsible. The CDR3 loop reads CASSLLGLSPDTQYF. CDR3 DNA sequence: TGTGCCAGCAGCCTATTGGGACTTTCTCCAGATACGCAGTATTTT. The chain carries TRBV4-1 and TRBJ2-3, with TRBD2 as a possible D gene (6 bases). Germline CDR1 is MGHRA and CDR2 is YSYEKL. This CDR3 region has 15 residues.

This CDR3 is CSAGDYQAFF. CDR3 bases: TGCAGCGCGGGGGACTATCAAGCTTTCTTT. The chain carries TRBV29-1 and TRBJ1-1; possibly TRBD1 for D (5 bases). This CDR3 spans 10 amino acids. The germline CDR1 and CDR2 sequences are SQVTM and ANQGSEA. Trimming pared 7 bases from V and 9 bases from J, leaving 12 bases between. The full variable domain, completed using reference TRBV29-1 and TRBJ1-1, is SAVISQKPSRDICQRGTSLTIQCQVDSQVTMMFWYRQQPGQSLTLIATANQGSEATYESGFVIDKFPISRPNLTFSTLTVSNMSPEDSSIYLCSAGDYQAFFGQGTRLTVV.

This clonotype came up once. The gene calls are TRBV29-1 and TRBJ2-7; 16 nucleotides line up with TRBD2. The CDR3 is 16 residues long. The germline V gene has CDR1 SQVTM and CDR2 ANQGSEA. V lost 6 bases to trimming and J lost 2 bases; unmatched junction nucleotides: 7. The CDR3 sequence is CSVPGGTSGRAYEQYF. CDR3 sequence (DNA): TGCAGCGTCCCTGGGGGGACTAGCGGGAGGGCCTACGAGCAGTACTTC.

This clonotype was detected ten times or more. This chain connects TRBV9 to TRBJ1-1; tentatively, D is TRBD1 (5 bases). The V gene lost 3 bases and the J gene lost 1 base, with 13 bases spanning the gap. Germline V gene lookup returns CDR1 SGDLS and CDR2 YYNGEE. This CDR3 has 15 amino acids. CDR3 coding DNA: TGTGCCAGCAGCGCCGGGGGGAGAAAGAACACTGAAGCTTTCTTT. This sequence encodes CASSAGGRKNTEAFF.

This chain uses TRBV7-4 with TRBJ2-5, with D unclear. Germline lookup yields CDR1 SGHVT and CDR2 SQSDAQ. Trimming removed 4 bases at V and 2 bases at J, with 11 bases between. This CDR3 is built from 14 residues. Here the CDR3 reads CASSSDGTQETQYF. For the CDR3, the DNA is TGTGCCAGCAGCTCGGACGGCACGCAAGAGACCCAGTACTTC.

This clonotype was seen ten or more times. The chain is built from TRBV5-6 and TRBJ1-2; 9 positions agree with TRBD1. Trimming at V came to 3 bases and at J to 8 bases, leaving 8 bases not matched to a gene. The CDR3 spans 14 residues. CDR1 and CDR2 from the germline V gene are SGHDT and YYEEEE. The CDR3 nucleotides read TGTGCCAGCAGCTGGGACAGGGCATTGGACGGCTACACCTTC. Its translation is CASSWDRALDGYTF. Full variable domain (missing parts from reference TRBV5-6 and TRBJ1-2): DAGVTQSPTHLIKTRGQQVTLRCSPKSGHDTVSWYQQALGQGPQFIFQYYEEEERQRGNFPDRFSGHQFPNYSSELNVNALLLGDSALYLCASSWDRALDGYTFGSGTRLTVV.

In its sample, this clonotype was seen many times. The chain couples TRBV7-3 to TRBJ2-7; D is unresolved. V shed 0 bases and J shed 0 bases, with 9 bases lying between them. This CDR3 contains 15 residues. CDR1 is SGHTA and CDR2 is FQGTGA in the germline V gene. The CDR3 nucleotides read TGTGCCAGCAGCTTAACCCCGGCTGGCTCCTACGAGCAGTACTTC. Its translation: CASSLTPAGSYEQYF.

The rearrangement uses TRBV10-3 and TRBJ1-2; TRBD1 aligns across 7 bases. The CDR3 loop spans 14 amino acids. Germline assignment: CDR1 ENHRY and CDR2 SYGVKD. The ends lost 7 bases at V and 2 bases at J; junction bases unmatched: 7. The CDR3 spells CAIKWDSLNYGYTF. CDR3 DNA sequence: TGTGCCATCAAGTGGGACAGCCTGAACTATGGCTACACCTTC.

Sample share makes this clonotype medium-sized. The chain recombines TRBV7-2 with TRBJ2-5, with D unclear. The germline V gene has CDR1 SGHTA and CDR2 FQGNSA. This CDR3 has 15 amino acids. V was cut by 2 bases and J by 1 base, with 11 bases left in between. The CDR3 loop is CASSLMAGFQETQYF. The CDR3 bases are TGTGCCAGCAGCTTAATGGCCGGCTTCCAAGAGACCCAGTACTTC.

The chain has TRBV2 and TRBJ1-2; D is possibly TRBD1 (5 bases). The CDR3 loop spans 13 amino acids. Trimming removed 5 bases at V and 10 bases at J, with 17 bases between. Germline V lookup: CDR1 SNHLY, CDR2 FYNNEI. CDR3 in amino acids: CASSPGTGLDYTF. CDR3 DNA sequence: TGTGCCAGCAGTCCCGGGACCGGTCTAGACTACACCTTC.

Ten or more counts support this clonotype. The chain carries TRBV24-1 and TRBJ1-5; the match to TRBD1 covers 11 bases. Germline trimming cut 3 bases from V and 0 bases from J; bases unmatched to any gene: 9. This CDR3 is built from 19 residues. Germline V CDR1 and CDR2: KGHDR, SFDVKD. This CDR3 reads CATSDPRTGGGYSNQPQHF. The CDR3, as DNA: TGTGCCACCAGTGATCCTCGGACAGGGGGCGGATATAGCAATCAGCCCCAGCATTTT.

This clonotype has just a few counts. The rearrangement links TRBV24-1 to TRBJ2-7, with TRBD1 matching 7 bases. The germline gives CDR1 KGHDR, CDR2 SFDVKD. The CDR3 runs to 13 residues. With V trimmed by 3 bases and J by 6 bases, 4 bases remained unmatched. CDR3 nucleotides: TGTGCCACCAGTGATCGGACAGGTTTCGAGCAGTACTTC. Translated, it gives CATSDRTGFEQYF.

Turning to this clonotype: This could be a read error, since a much larger clone is one nucleotide away. It is likely a read error, because the conserved phenylalanine at the end of the CDR3 is missing. The chain joins TRBV19 to TRBJ1-5, with TRBD1 matching 7 bases. The V gene's germline CDR1 is LNHDA and CDR2 SQIVND (reference sequence). Unmatched junction bases numbered 6, after V lost 1 base and J lost 6 bases. The CDR3 consists of 15 residues. The CDR3 region is CASSIGGDRVQPQHL. The DNA of the CDR3 is TGTGCCAGTAGTATAGGTGGAGACAGGGTTCAGCCCCAGCATCTT.

This sequence joins TRBV15 and TRBJ2-7; the D gene is possibly TRBD2 (6 bases). CDR3 length: 15 residues. V was pared by 0 bases and J by 4 bases, with 13 bases between. Looked up from germline, CDR1 is LNHNV and CDR2 is YYDKDF (reference sequence). Written as DNA, the CDR3 is TGTGCCACCAGCAGAGAGTCGGTGGGGGGTTACGAGCAGTACTTC. Its translation is CATSRESVGGYEQYF.

The V and J genes are TRBV11-2 and TRBJ1-3, with D tentatively TRBD1 (6 bases). The CDR3 totals 15 residues. V was shortened by 3 bases and J by 2 bases, with 11 bases between the two germline ends. Germline V gene sequence: CDR1 SGHAT, CDR2 FQNNGV. DNA for the CDR3: TGTGCCAGCAGCTTGGGGGGCTCGGCTGGAAACACCATATATTTT. Translated, it gives CASSLGGSAGNTIYF.

The chain couples TRBV20-1 to TRBJ2-7, with 11 bases lining up with TRBD2. The CDR3 is made up of 15 amino acids. From germline, CDR1 is DFQATT and CDR2 SNEGSKA (reference sequence). CDR3 in DNA: TGCAGCGCTTCCCTCGATGGACTAGCGGGTTGCGAGCAGTACTTC. This translates into CSASLDGLAGCEQYF.

This clonotype showed up many times. The chain links TRBV2 to TRBJ1-2; no firm D call. The ends were cut back, 7 bases at V and 8 bases at J, with 11 bases in the middle. This CDR3 has 11 amino acids. Per germline, CDR1 SNHLY and CDR2 FYNNEI. CDR3 residues: CASNMEFGYTF. The CDR3, as DNA: TGTGCCAGCAATATGGAGTTCGGCTACACCTTC.

In this sample, this clonotype turned up many times. CDR3 DNA: TGTGCCACCAGCATAGGGACAGATCAGCCCCAGCATTTT. Its translation is CATSIGTDQPQHF. V usage is TRBV15 and J usage is TRBJ1-5; 7 bases fit TRBD1. The V gene end was trimmed by 4 bases and the J gene end by 5 bases; junction bases not matched to a gene: 2. The CDR3 runs 13 residues. Per the germline V gene, CDR1 is LNHNV and CDR2 is YYDKDF (reference sequence).

The chain links TRBV2 to TRBJ1-5, with TRBD1 matching over 11 bases. The CDR3 has 19 amino acids. Germline assignment: CDR1 SNHLY and CDR2 FYNNEI. Trimming cost V 3 bases and J 2 bases; bases outside gene matches: 12. The CDR3 is CASSDGLGQGAEGNQPQHF. CDR3 nucleotides: TGTGCCAGCAGTGACGGACTCGGACAGGGGGCTGAAGGCAATCAGCCCCAGCATTTT. The full variable domain, with the rest looked up from reference TRBV2 and TRBJ1-5, is EPEVTQTPSHQVTQMGQEVILRCVPISNHLYFYWYRQILGQKVEFLVSFYNNEISEKSEIFDDQFSVERPDGSNFTLKIRSTKLEDSAMYFCASSDGLGQGAEGNQPQHFGDGTRLSIL.

On this clonotype itself: A read error may be the cause here, since a much bigger clone is one base away. This rearrangement joins TRBV7-9 to TRBJ2-7; 14 bases agree with TRBD2. Unmatched junction bases numbered 11, after V lost 8 bases and J lost 2 bases. This CDR3 has 17 amino acids. Germline CDR1 is SEHNR and CDR2 is FQNEAQ (reference sequence). The CDR3 sequence is CASGRGTSGRGPYEQYF. For the CDR3, the DNA is TGTGCCAGCGGCCGCGGGACTAGCGGGAGAGGTCCCTACGAGCAGTACTTC.

This clonotype was seen at least ten times. CDR3 sequence (DNA): TGCGCCAGCAGCTTGGAAGGTGACAGAGACTACGAGCAGTACTTC. It codes for CASSLEGDRDYEQYF. This chain uses TRBV5-1 with TRBJ2-7; tentatively, D is TRBD1 (5 bases). From germline, CDR1 is SGHRS and CDR2 YFSETQ. Deletions cut 0 bases from V and 3 bases from J, with 13 bases between. CDR3 length: 15 residues. The variable domain in full, completed from reference TRBV5-1 and TRBJ2-7, reads KAGVTQTPRYLIKTRGQQVTLSCSPISGHRSVSWYQQTPGQGLQFLFEYFSETQRNKGNFPGRFSGRQFSNSRSEMNVSTLELGDSALYLCASSLEGDRDYEQYFGPGTRLTVT.